These T cell receptor beta chains were read from a single sample in a study of blood T cell repertoires in COVID-19. Sequencing used immunoSEQ multiplex PCR; TCRdb keeps in-frame clones, though not all of them. The sample has roughly 120,000 clones, roughly 88% seen once. The sequenced sample was peripheral blood. The receptors were sampled from a woman in her seventies who had recovered from COVID-19. Both conserved end residues are part of each CDR3. D genes are given only for firm matches. Some rows mark clone size as missing; the rest say once, few, many or name a class of expanded clone.

V gene	D gene	J gene	clone size	CDR3 protein
TRBV7-3	TRBD1	TRBJ2-2	NA	CASSLRQGVGELFF
TRBV29-1	NA	TRBJ1-1	NA	CSVIPLTEAFF
TRBV10-3	TRBD1	TRBJ2-3	NA	CAISESAQGFTDTQYF
TRBV5-6	NA	TRBJ1-5	once	CASSFQGGGQPQHF
TRBV29-1	NA	TRBJ1-1	NA	CSAERTARNTEAFF
TRBV29-1	NA	TRBJ2-5	NA	CSVKRGGGGDETQYF
TRBV9	TRBD2	TRBJ2-7	NA	CASSPGGGLSYEQYF
TRBV5-6	NA	TRBJ1-2	NA	CASSFYEGGYTF
TRBV28	NA	TRBJ1-3	NA	CASNRDSVGTIYF
TRBV5-6	TRBD2	TRBJ2-7	NA	CASSLAGTTHSYEQYF
TRBV5-6	TRBD1	TRBJ1-6	NA	CASSLPGQNSPLHF
TRBV5-1	TRBD1	TRBJ2-5	NA	CASSLMTGKEETQYF
TRBV7-7	TRBD2	TRBJ2-5	NA	CASSPVRCRGTSGETQYF
TRBV7-2	TRBD1	TRBJ1-1	once	CASSVQGRVTEAFF
TRBV6-5	NA	TRBJ1-3	once	CASLRNTIYF
TRBV7-3	TRBD1	TRBJ1-1	NA	CASSAGTEIMNTEAFF
TRBV12-3/TRBV12-4	NA	TRBJ1-4	NA	CASSSEGPEKLFF
TRBV7-2	TRBD1	TRBJ2-5	NA	CASSYRQGMGETQYF
TRBV7-8	NA	TRBJ1-1	NA	CASSLVTGNTEAFF
TRBV6-6	NA	TRBJ1-5	NA	CASSYSANQPQHF
TRBV19	TRBD1	TRBJ2-1	NA	CASSIVRGLNEQFF
TRBV11-3	TRBD1	TRBJ1-1	few	CASSPGGASTEAFF
TRBV30	NA	TRBJ1-5	NA	CAWTVRGAGNQPQHF
TRBV7-2	TRBD2	TRBJ2-5	NA	CASSSRGGQYF
TRBV19	NA	TRBJ2-3	NA	CASSIIPGADTQYF
TRBV19	NA	TRBJ1-4	NA	CASSKRESANEKLFF
TRBV7-9	NA	TRBJ2-7	once	CASSARVRTYSYEQYF
TRBV30	TRBD2	TRBJ2-1	NA	CAWSRTGGREQFF
TRBV5-1	NA	TRBJ2-1	NA	CASSSLNNEQFF